This TCR beta chain was observed in a study of cytomegalovirus exposure and HLA in healthy donors (dated by TCRdb to about 2017). For context, the study as a whole: In an earlier analysis of 550 to 750 of the donors, about 260 Gb of sequence data and 120 million or so unique TCR beta sequences from 180 million or so T cells were reported. Approximately 300 gigabases of sequencing data and around 80 million unique TCR sequences made up an early release that covered over 550 HLA-typed donors. About five DR-DQ haplotypes were handled as single units for association and clustering, since linkage in the cohort was strong. An earlier analysis of several hundred of the donors applied high-throughput TCR beta sequencing to assess whether each TCR beta V gene segment acted as functional or pseudogenic. Typing coverage varied by locus: roughly 629-640 donors for A, B, C, DRB1 and DQB1; around 560 for DQA1; more than 600 for DPA1; approximately 490 for DPB1. Donor age, sex, ethnicity and CMV serostatus were compiled together with the repertoire data. A later analysis re-analyzed previously published TCR beta repertoires from several hundred donors and added high-resolution HLA genotyping to study TCR occurrence patterns. The later analysis used no new phenotypic data to find candidate immune exposures, relying instead on TCR beta sequences and their occurrence across donors. Class I and class II HLA loci were covered by the typing at four-digit resolution. In a later genetic analysis, genome-wide SNP genotypes for about 65% of the roughly 700 donors were used, and that subset was treated as a discovery cohort. On average, roughly 200,000 unique TCR beta nucleotide sequences were sequenced per donor among 398 genotyped donors of the cohort, with approximately 18% of those sequences being non-productive. Using immunosequencing, the study profiled T cell repertoires from about 620 subjects and related those repertoires to cytomegalovirus serostatus. The aim of the study was to test whether cataloging public T cell receptors could identify signatures of past pathogen exposure. High-throughput TCR immunosequencing, statistical association of individual TCRs with disease status, and machine learning were combined to predict cytomegalovirus infection status. Of the roughly 400 genotyped donors, 65% to 90% were placed in the genetic ancestry cluster associated with self-reported Caucasian donors. Besides the first cohort of around 700 subjects, a separate validation cohort made up of 120 different subjects was used. All discovery cohort repertoires had been generated on a single sequencing platform.

Library prep was done by the immunoSEQ multiplex PCR assay. For the multiplex PCR, a mixture combining 60 forward primers for TCR Vbeta segments and 13 reverse primers for TCR Jbeta segments was used. The CDR3 region of rearranged TCR beta genes was amplified from genomic DNA with a multiplex PCR assay. Amplified TCR beta libraries were sequenced as 87-base-pair reads on the Illumina HiSeq System. The study's own analysis went as follows. In a later analysis, about 80 million unique TCR beta chains were counted across the roughly 670 repertoires, and roughly 10 million of these chains were shared by at least two donors. A nearest-neighbor algorithm error-corrected the raw reads and collapsed the reads into unique sequences, merging closely related sequences to remove PCR and sequencing errors. Alignment of CDR3 sequences to IMGT reference sequences was used to assign V, D and J gene segments. Each retained sequence needed at least a six-nucleotide match to both a V gene segment and a J gene segment. A rearrangement was called productive if the CDR3 had no stop codons and remained in frame with V and J, and every other rearrangement was called non-productive. CDR3 was defined according to IMGT convention as the region running from the second conserved V-encoded cysteine to the conserved J-encoded phenylalanine. In an earlier analysis of approximately 590 of the donors, sequences lacking an unambiguous match to a single V gene segment were excluded. An earlier analysis of around 600 of the donors classified V segments as functional when productive rearrangements were above 56.7% and as segregating when the standard deviation between donors was above 5%. To diagnose cytomegalovirus status from the catalog of TCR beta chain sequences, a statistical classification framework was built. In a later analysis, TCR nucleotide sequences were compared against IMGT/GENE-DB human TR gene sequences so that V and J genes could be assigned. Using the TCRdist pipeline, a later analysis assigned CDR3 sequences along with most-parsimonious VDJ recombination scenarios. In a later analysis, each TCR beta chain was defined by its CDR3 amino acid sequence together with its V-gene family, and reads lacking a unique V-gene family were excluded. A later analysis removed over 500 highly shared, low-generation-probability nucleotide sequences to deal with suspected cross-contamination and a sequencing artifact. For each public chain, a later analysis derived a clonal expansion index from normalized ranks of inferred template counts within each repertoire. Generation probabilities in a later analysis came from a VDJ recombination model fitted to out-of-frame rearrangements, and those results were checked against IGoR. Hypergeometric tests were used in a later analysis to score TCR-TCR, TCR-HLA and TCR-CMV co-occurrence, with a repertoire-size bias correction applied to the TCR pairs. A later analysis estimated false discovery rates by permuting HLA or CMV assignments 20 times. In a later analysis, co-occurring TCRs were grouped using DBSCAN, and TCRdist sequence similarity was added for clustering within HLA-allele-positive subsets. Repertoires with fewer than 30,000 or more than 120,000 public chains were left out of co-occurrence clustering, as were five repertoires with anomalous nucleotide sharing. TCRdb took over this immuneACCESS table, retaining in-frame rearrangements with V and J assigned. Such tables are incomplete; in checked studies, under half of the missing clones stem from an unresolved V gene, and the remainder is unexplained. V and J calls and clone size come straight from that table; D and trimming were deduced from the DNA. In this sample the table shows under 250,000 clones, around 80% of which occur a single time. Together, the top ten hold about 0.47% of the sample.

The cohort consisted of 666 healthy bone marrow donors. Cohort members were all nominally healthy when sampled, although unrecorded immune exposures were likely present. The donor tested CMV seronegative and was one of the 352 seronegative cohort members. Every donor gave a peripheral blood sample, and the peripheral blood mononuclear cells from that sample were used for TCR beta sequencing. Genomic DNA extraction from the blood cell samples was performed with the Qiagen DNeasy Blood Extraction Kit. As to this clone: Its antigen is not yet known. Per-base quality was not reported, and no clone a single base away is much larger than it.

CDR1 and CDR2 were assigned from the germline V gene as MRHNA and SNTAGT. Unmatched junction bases come to 8, with V trimmed by 6 bases and J by 1 base. The CDR3 measures 16 amino acids from cysteine to phenylalanine. Only the CDR3 region is kept as DNA, spanning 48 bases read in frame from base 1. Broader findings and caveats from the paper: A cluster of highly shared sequence variants was judged likely to represent a technical artifact of the sequencing pipeline. At a false discovery rate of 0.05, a later analysis linked about 17,000 TCR beta sequences to specific HLA alleles. Strong co-occurrence of HLA alleles, especially DR and DQ, made assigning TCR associations to individual alleles difficult. Most TCR sequences were observed very rarely across donors, whereas some public TCRs were present in many individuals. The only immune exposure information available for the cohort was CMV serostatus. In both the original and validation cohorts, the classifier was reported to diagnose cytomegalovirus status with high specificity and sensitivity. Linkage disequilibrium might explain the correlated functional status among segregating V segments, but an unknown experimental factor could not be excluded. According to a later analysis, parvovirus B19, influenza, CMV and Epstein-Barr virus appeared linked to several top co-occurrence clusters. The authors suggested that the approach could potentially be extended to other disease states and immunological phenotypes. A later genetic analysis associated a missense DCLRE1C variant with V-gene and J-gene trimming of TCR beta chains, and an independent cohort replicated the association. A further reported finding was that TCR beta sequences accurately predicted the HLA-A and HLA-B alleles for most subjects in the first cohort. According to a later analysis, TCR association rates differed among HLA loci, with DRB1 alleles showing the most associated TCRs and HLA-C alleles showing the fewest. Because some donors lacked HLA typing at each locus, the association tests relied only on the typed subset. In this cohort, only TCR beta chains were sequenced, and detectable features were limited by the absence of alpha or paired-chain data. The presence/absence analyses assumed that sequencing depth was roughly uniform across donors, and that assumption may not be true. In a later analysis, HLA-associated TCR beta chains were found to be more clonally expanded and to have lower generation probabilities than equally common non-associated chains. In a later genetic analysis, fewer N-insertions in productive TCRs were reported among donors in an Asian-associated ancestry cluster than the approximately 670-donor mean. A later analysis found that most CMV-associated TCR beta chains appeared HLA-restricted, with HLA associations seemingly driven largely by CMV exposure. A few of the identified cytomegalovirus-associated TCR beta chains were confirmed in vitro to be specific for cytomegalovirus antigens. A total of about 150 TCR beta chains were listed by the study as associated with cytomegalovirus. Seventeen rarely observed V segments, including chromosome 9 orphons, were excluded from the earlier analysis of about 500 of the donors because counts were too low. Because the 87-base-pair reads could not distinguish some IMGT-functional V segments, including TRBV6-2 and TRBV6-3, those segments were excluded. In an earlier analysis of a few hundred of the donors, most TCR beta V segments were observed in productive rearrangements about 87% or about 30% of the time, broadly matching IMGT annotations.

In this chain, TRBV6-4 is recombined with TRBJ2-3; 9 nucleotides in the junction match TRBD2. This sequence originates from a boy aged 5-17 years in good health and CMV-seronegative. Sequenced: PBMCs. The DNA reads as follows: TGTGCCAGCAGGGATAGACTAGCGGACCGCACAGATACGCAGTATTTT. It translates as CASRDRLADRTDTQYF.